Listed here are 19 T cell receptor beta chains from one sample, sequenced in a study of T cell responses to AZD1222 COVID-19 vaccine. Generated by immunoSEQ multiplex PCR, the TCRdb table keeps only in-frame clones and is missing some. The sample lists 90,000 to 110,000 clones; about 91% were seen once. This material consisted of peripheral blood, taken on day 0 of AZD1222 vaccination. The receptors derive from an adult in good health.

CDR3 protein: CASVRDARNNQPQHF. CDR3 coding DNA: TGTGCCAGCGTTAGGGACGCCAGAAACAATCAGCCCCAGCATTTT. The J gene is TRBJ1-5, the V gene TRBV2, with D possibly TRBD1 on 5 matching bases. With 8 bases removed from V and 3 bases from J, the gap between germline ends came to 17 bases. CDR3 length: 15 amino acids. Per germline, CDR1 SNHLY and CDR2 FYNNEI.

V is TRBV6-5 and J is TRBJ1-2; perhaps TRBD1 as D (6 bases). In germline, CDR1 is MNHEY, CDR2 SVGAGI. V was clipped by 6 bases and J by 4 bases, with 18 bases between them. The CDR3 consists of 15 residues. The CDR3 loop reads CASRVTWGAGYGYTF. The CDR3 bases are TGTGCCAGCAGAGTTACGTGGGGGGCGGGCTATGGCTACACCTTC.

The chain couples TRBV7-8 to TRBJ2-5; 9 nucleotides agree with TRBD1. CDR3 length: 14 residues. Germline CDR1 reads SGHVS; CDR2 reads FQNEAQ. V was clipped by 4 bases and J by 5 bases; unmatched bases: 5. The CDR3 coding sequence is TGTGCCAGCAGCTCTGACAGGGGGGTTGAGACCCAGTACTTC. This translates into CASSSDRGVETQYF.

The gene calls are TRBV7-2 and TRBJ2-2, with D uncertain. The CDR3 is 13 amino acids. Germline CDR1 is SGHTA and CDR2 is FQGNSA. V was clipped by 3 bases and J by 8 bases, with 10 bases between them. For the CDR3, the DNA is TGTGCCAGCAGCTTCATCCCGGGTGGGGAGCTGTTTTTT. This sequence encodes CASSFIPGGELFF. The full variable domain, its missing parts supplied by reference TRBV7-2 and TRBJ2-2, is GAGVSQSPSNKVTEKGKDVELRCDPISGHTALYWYRQSLGQGLEFLIYFQGNSAPDKSGLPSDRFSAERTGGSVSTLTIQRTQQEDSAVYLCASSFIPGGELFFGEGSRLTVL.

The CDR3 DNA reads TGTGCCATCAGTGCACGTGACATGACAGACGAGCAGTACTTC. Translating it yields CAISARDMTDEQYF. This chain uses TRBV10-3 with TRBJ2-7; D might be TRBD1 (5 bases). V shed 4 bases and J shed 5 bases, with 15 bases lying between them. The germline CDR1 and CDR2 sequences are ENHRY and SYGVKD. This CDR3 comprises 14 residues.

V and J are TRBV5-1 and TRBJ2-3, with D perhaps given as TRBD1 or TRBD2 (5 bases each). V gave up 4 bases and J gave up 6 bases, with 9 bases separating them. There are 12 residues in the CDR3. CDR1 SGHRS and CDR2 YFSETQ come from the germline V gene. The CDR3 DNA reads as TGCGCCAGCAGCGCCGAGGGGGATACGCAGTATTTT. Translated, it gives CASSAEGDTQYF.

V is TRBV12-3 or TRBV12-4 and J is TRBJ2-4; D gene ambiguous. Trimming shortened V by 4 bases and J by 9 bases, and 10 bases separated the two germline ends. The CDR3 has 12 residues. The CDR3 bases are TGTGCCAGCAGTTCTCCAGGTGCCATTCAGTACTTC. Protein: CASSSPGAIQYF.

The V gene is TRBV12-3 or TRBV12-4, the J gene TRBJ2-5; TRBD2 is a possible D gene (5 bases). The CDR3 is 13 residues long. The V gene lost 6 bases and the J gene lost 5 bases, with 13 bases spanning the gap. CDR3 amino acids: CASSPGSGETQYF. CDR3 nucleotide sequence: TGTGCCAGCAGCCCCGGATCGGGGGAGACCCAGTACTTC.

In this sample, this clone turned up a few times. The V and J genes are TRBV7-2 and TRBJ2-1; 14 positions match TRBD2. V shed 3 bases and J 7 bases; nucleotides not matched to a gene: 5. CDR1 is SGHTA and CDR2 is FQGNSA in the germline V gene. The CDR3 consists of 16 residues. The CDR3: CASSFHGLAGGNEQFF. The CDR3 region has the DNA TGTGCCAGCAGCTTCCATGGACTAGCGGGAGGAAATGAGCAGTTCTTC.

This clone was found once. The chain recombines TRBV7-9 with TRBJ2-7, with D perhaps being TRBD1 or TRBD2 (7 bases each). This CDR3 has 15 amino acids. The V end was cut by 3 bases, the J end by 3 bases, with 15 bases between. Germline V gives CDR1 SEHNR, CDR2 FQNEAQ (reference sequence). CDR3 nucleotide sequence: TGTGCCAGCAGCTTTAGGGAGGGGGCAGGCTACGAGCAGTACTTC. This translates into CASSFREGAGYEQYF.

On this clone itself: Different DNA sequences within this sample yield the same CDR3. V gene TRBV27 combines with J gene TRBJ1-5; D unclear. CDR1 and CDR2 from the germline V gene are MNHEY and SMNVEV (reference sequence). The CDR3 length is 14 residues. Trimming took 3 bases from V and 4 from J, leaving 10 bases between them. This CDR3 is CASSFGGFNQPQHF. DNA of the CDR3: TGTGCCAGCAGTTTCGGAGGGTTTAATCAGCCCCAGCATTTT.

The count of this clone is one. The rearrangement joins TRBV7-8 to TRBJ2-7; D gene ambiguous. The CDR3 has 13 amino acids. Germline assignment: CDR1 SGHVS and CDR2 FQNEAQ. V was shortened by 5 bases and J by 0 bases, with 8 bases between the two germline ends. The CDR3 DNA is TGTGCCAGCAGCCCTGTGATCTCCTACGAGCAGTACTTC. Translated, it gives CASSPVISYEQYF. Full variable domain (outside the CDR3, taken from reference TRBV7-8 and TRBJ2-7): GAGVSQSPRYKVAKRGQDVALRCDPISGHVSLFWYQQALGQGPEFLTYFQNEAQLDKSGLPSDRFFAERPEGSVSTLKIQRTQQEDSAVYLCASSPVISYEQYFGPGTRLTVT.

This chain uses TRBV6-5 with TRBJ1-6; weak D call: TRBD1 (5 bases). The V gene's germline CDR1 is MNHEY and CDR2 SVGAGI. V was clipped by 6 bases and J by 10 bases, with 16 bases between them. CDR3 size: 14 residues. The chain's CDR3 is CASRKLRENSPLHF. In DNA, the CDR3 is TGTGCCAGCAGGAAACTCAGGGAAAACTCACCCCTCCACTTT.

The chain couples TRBV16 to TRBJ1-2; D call uncertain. The CDR3 is made up of 15 amino acids. Germline V gene lookup returns CDR1 KGHSY and CDR2 FQNENV. V dropped 0 bases and J dropped 2 bases, with 10 bases sitting between them. CDR3 sequence reads: CASSQSAPSNYGYTF. In DNA form, the CDR3 reads TGTGCCAGCAGCCAATCGGCACCTTCCAACTATGGCTACACCTTC.

The chain uses TRBV25-1 and TRBJ1-2, with a tentative D call TRBD1 (6 bases). Germline V gives CDR1 MGHDK, CDR2 SYGVNS. V lost 4 bases, J lost 2 bases, and 14 bases lay in between. The CDR3 sequence is 15 residues long. This chain's CDR3 is CASSGGQKRNYGYTF. The CDR3 region has the DNA TGTGCCAGCAGTGGCGGACAGAAACGAAACTATGGCTACACCTTC.

CDR3 loop: CASSPGQGTNTEAFF. DNA for the CDR3: TGTGCCAGCAGTCCCGGACAGGGGACGAACACTGAAGCTTTCTTT. V is TRBV6-5 and J is TRBJ1-1, with 9 bases identical to TRBD1. The V and J ends lost 5 bases and 1 base, in that order; junction bases with no gene match: 5. This CDR3 comprises 15 residues. From germline, CDR1 is MNHEY and CDR2 SVGAGI.

The chain carries TRBV6-5 and TRBJ1-1; D may be TRBD1 (5 bases). Trimming left V 5 bases short and J 0 bases short, with 13 bases between. This CDR3 comprises 15 residues. Germline CDR1 reads MNHEY; CDR2 reads SVGAGI. The CDR3, as DNA: TGTGCCAGCAGTCCCACAGGTTACATGAACACTGAAGCTTTCTTT. Its translation is CASSPTGYMNTEAFF.

The chain uses TRBV24-1 and TRBJ2-3; D uncertain. Germline lookup yields CDR1 KGHDR and CDR2 SFDVKD. Trimming took 4 bases from V and 0 from J, leaving 7 bases between them. The CDR3 spans 14 residues. CDR3 coding DNA: TGTGCCACCAGTGACGGCAGTAGCACAGATACGCAGTATTTT. Its protein product is CATSDGSSTDTQYF.

This chain joins TRBV6-5 and TRBJ2-3; 7 bases map to TRBD2. This CDR3 comprises 14 residues. Unmatched junction bases numbered 13, after V lost 6 bases and J lost 10 bases. Germline CDR1 is MNHEY and CDR2 is SVGAGI. CDR3 residues: CASRERGGPVSQYF. The CDR3 DNA sequence: TGTGCCAGCAGGGAGCGGGGAGGCCCAGTGTCGCAGTATTTT.